The rows below give T cell receptor beta chains drawn from one sample of a study of blood T cell repertoires in COVID-19. TCRdb's table, derived via immunoSEQ multiplex PCR, lists solely in-frame clones and lacks some. The profile covers about 220,000 clones, with around 83% appearing a single time and 5.2% taken by the ten largest. Sequencing was carried out using peripheral blood. The receptors were gathered from a woman between 65 and 79 years old with COVID-19, enrolled during active disease. Each CDR3 is given with its conserved first and last residue. The order of the fields is CDR3 DNA, CDR3 protein, clone size, CDR3 length, J gene, V gene, D gene. D genes are given only for firm matches. Size values are once, few and many counts, or a class for expanded clones, and some rows have none.

DNA: TGTGCCAGCATCCCCGGGGGACTTAGCAATCAGCCCCAGCATTTT; CDR3: CASIPGGLSNQPQHF; size: NA; length: 15; J: TRBJ1-5; V: TRBV6-2/TRBV6-3; D: NA
DNA: TGTGCCAGCAGTTACTCGATTGGGACAGGGGGCTTTCCAGAGACCCAGTACTTC; CDR3: CASSYSIGTGGFPETQYF; size: NA; length: 18; J: TRBJ2-5; V: TRBV6-2/TRBV6-3; D: TRBD1
DNA: TGTGCCAGCCCCCAGGGGGTATACAATGAGCAGTTCTTC; CDR3: CASPQGVYNEQFF; size: NA; length: 13; J: TRBJ2-1; V: TRBV21-1; D: NA
DNA: TGTGCCAGCAGCGGACTAGCGGGAAGATCCGAGCAGTTCTTC; CDR3: CASSGLAGRSEQFF; size: NA; length: 14; J: TRBJ2-1; V: TRBV5-5; D: TRBD2
DNA: TGTGCCAGCTCACGGTCAGGGGACACTGAAGCTTTCTTT; CDR3: CASSRSGDTEAFF; size: once; length: 13; J: TRBJ1-1; V: TRBV18; D: NA
DNA: TGTGCCTGGAGTCGGGGACAGGGGGGCGAGCAGTACTTC; CDR3: CAWSRGQGGEQYF; size: NA; length: 13; J: TRBJ2-7; V: TRBV30; D: TRBD1
DNA: TGCAGCGGCATAGACTTGCTTGGCTACACCTTC; CDR3: CSGIDLLGYTF; size: NA; length: 11; J: TRBJ1-2; V: TRBV29-1; D: NA
DNA: TGTGCCAGCAGCTTAAGGACTAGGAAGCGGGCCAACGTCCTGACTTTC; CDR3: CASSLRTRKRANVLTF; size: NA; length: 16; J: TRBJ2-6; V: TRBV5-8; D: TRBD2
DNA: TGTGCCAGCAGCTTCCTGACTAGCGGTGAGCAGTTCTTC; CDR3: CASSFLTSGEQFF; size: NA; length: 13; J: TRBJ2-1; V: TRBV9; D: TRBD2
DNA: TGTGCCAGCAGTCTCTTACAGGGGGCCTCAACTAATGAAAAACTGTTTTTT; CDR3: CASSLLQGASTNEKLFF; size: NA; length: 17; J: TRBJ1-4; V: TRBV28; D: TRBD1
DNA: TGTGCCAGCAGTGACAGGATAGGCAATCAGCCCCAGCATTTT; CDR3: CASSDRIGNQPQHF; size: NA; length: 14; J: TRBJ1-5; V: TRBV2; D: NA
DNA: TGTGCCAGTAGTATCCTAGGGCCTGGGAGAAAGAAACTGTTTTTT; CDR3: CASSILGPGRKKLFF; size: NA; length: 15; J: TRBJ1-4; V: TRBV19; D: NA
DNA: TGTGCCAGCCGAGGGCGGGGGTCAAACACTGAAGCTTTCTTT; CDR3: CASRGRGSNTEAFF; size: NA; length: 14; J: TRBJ1-1; V: TRBV28; D: NA
DNA: TGTGCCAGTAGTAGGGCAGGACAGGGGAGCTCCTACGAGCAGTACTTC; CDR3: CASSRAGQGSSYEQYF; size: NA; length: 16; J: TRBJ2-7; V: TRBV19; D: TRBD1
DNA: TGTGCCACCAGTGACCCCTCCGGGACAGGGACAGATACGCAGTATTTT; CDR3: CATSDPSGTGTDTQYF; size: NA; length: 16; J: TRBJ2-3; V: TRBV24-1; D: TRBD1
DNA: TGTGCCAGCAGCGAGGGACTAGCGGGCGATACGCAGTATTTT; CDR3: CASSEGLAGDTQYF; size: few; length: 14; J: TRBJ2-3; V: TRBV7-2; D: TRBD2
DNA: TGTGCCAGCTCACCATGGCGGAGCTCCTACAATGAGCAGTTCTTC; CDR3: CASSPWRSSYNEQFF; size: NA; length: 15; J: TRBJ2-1; V: TRBV18; D: NA
DNA: TGTGCTAGTGGTTTGACCTGGACAGGGGGCGCCAGAAACACCATATATTTT; CDR3: CASGLTWTGGARNTIYF; size: NA; length: 17; J: TRBJ1-3; V: TRBV12-5; D: TRBD1
DNA: TGTGCCAGCAGTTCCACCTTAGGGGGCAATCAGCCCCAGCATTTT; CDR3: CASSSTLGGNQPQHF; size: NA; length: 15; J: TRBJ1-5; V: TRBV27; D: NA
DNA: TGCGCCAGCAGCTGGAGGGGAGGGAACACTGAAGCTTTCTTT; CDR3: CASSWRGGNTEAFF; size: NA; length: 14; J: TRBJ1-1; V: TRBV5-1; D: NA
DNA: TGTGCCAGCAGAGACAGGGCCTTTCGAACAGATACGCAGTATTTT; CDR3: CASRDRAFRTDTQYF; size: NA; length: 15; J: TRBJ2-3; V: TRBV10-3; D: TRBD1
DNA: TGTGCCAGTAGTCCTTACCCGACAGGGGGCTTGTACGAGCAGTACTTC; CDR3: CASSPYPTGGLYEQYF; size: NA; length: 16; J: TRBJ2-7; V: TRBV19; D: TRBD1
DNA: TGTGCCTGGATGACAGGGGACTACGAGCAGTACTTC; CDR3: CAWMTGDYEQYF; size: NA; length: 12; J: TRBJ2-7; V: TRBV30; D: TRBD1
DNA: TGTGCCAGCAGCTGGGGTGGGGCTACCTACAATGAGCAGTTCTTC; CDR3: CASSWGGATYNEQFF; size: NA; length: 15; J: TRBJ2-1; V: TRBV9; D: NA